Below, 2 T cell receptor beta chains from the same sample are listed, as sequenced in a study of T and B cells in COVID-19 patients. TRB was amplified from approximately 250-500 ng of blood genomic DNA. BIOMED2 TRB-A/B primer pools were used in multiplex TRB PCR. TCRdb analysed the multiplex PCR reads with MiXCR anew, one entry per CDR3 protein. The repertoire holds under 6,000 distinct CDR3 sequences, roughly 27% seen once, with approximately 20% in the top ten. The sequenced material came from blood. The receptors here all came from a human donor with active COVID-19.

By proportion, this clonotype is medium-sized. The CDR3 nucleotides read TGTGCCAGCAGTTTGTCACACCTTAGCAATCAGCCCCAGCATTTT. It yields the protein CASSLSHLSNQPQHF. This chain links TRBV27 with TRBJ1-5, with D uncertain. Per germline, CDR1 MNHEY and CDR2 SMNVEV (reference sequence). V was pared by 3 bases and J by 0 bases, with 9 bases between. The CDR3 contains 15 residues.

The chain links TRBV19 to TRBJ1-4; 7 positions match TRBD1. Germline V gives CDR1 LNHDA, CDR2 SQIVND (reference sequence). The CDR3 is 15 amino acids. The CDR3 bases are TGTGTTAGTAGTATCCAGACAGGGCCAAATGAAAAACTGTTTTTT. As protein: CVSSIQTGPNEKLFF.